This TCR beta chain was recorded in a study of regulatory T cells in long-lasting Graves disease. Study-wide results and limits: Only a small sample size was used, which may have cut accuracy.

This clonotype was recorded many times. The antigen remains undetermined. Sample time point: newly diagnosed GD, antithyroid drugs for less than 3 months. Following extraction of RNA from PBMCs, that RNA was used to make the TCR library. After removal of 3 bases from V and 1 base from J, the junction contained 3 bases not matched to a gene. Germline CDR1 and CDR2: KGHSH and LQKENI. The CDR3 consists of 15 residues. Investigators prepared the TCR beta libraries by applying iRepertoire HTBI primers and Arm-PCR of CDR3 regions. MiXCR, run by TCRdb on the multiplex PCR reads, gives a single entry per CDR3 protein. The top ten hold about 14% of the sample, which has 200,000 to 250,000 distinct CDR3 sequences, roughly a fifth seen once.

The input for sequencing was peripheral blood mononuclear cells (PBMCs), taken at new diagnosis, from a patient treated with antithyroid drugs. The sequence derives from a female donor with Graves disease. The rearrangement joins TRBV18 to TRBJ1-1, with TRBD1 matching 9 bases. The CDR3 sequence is CASSPWDRENTEAFF. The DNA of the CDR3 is TGTGCCAGCTCACCTTGGGACAGGGAGAACACTGAAGCTTTCTTT.